This T cell receptor (beta chain) was observed in a study of cytomegalovirus exposure and HLA in healthy donors. Primers for the PCR totalled 60 Vbeta and 13 Jbeta. Sequenced by immunoSEQ multiplex PCR; TCRdb stores in-frame clones only, minus some. Of over 140,000 clones in the sample, around 80% were seen once. CDR3 size: 14 residues. CDR1 is MNHEY and CDR2 is SVGAGI in the germline V gene. The germline V and J ends were trimmed by 5 bases and 4 bases, with 14 bases remaining between them. The sequenced material came from PBMCs. The J gene is TRBJ2-5, the V gene TRBV6-5; possibly TRBD1 for D (6 bases). This TCR derives from a man aged 50 to 59 in good health and CMV-seronegative. The CDR3 is CASSNRGSIETQYF. CDR3 DNA: TGTGCCAGCAGTAATAGGGGGTCAATAGAGACCCAGTACTTC.